The 7 T cell receptor beta chains reported below all come from one sample, sequenced in a study of breast tumors, draining lymph nodes, adjacent tissues. From the multiplex PCR reads, TCRdb called clonotypes with MiXCR, one entry per CDR3 protein. The sample records approximately 52,000 distinct CDR3 sequences, under 50% being singletons. The source material was breast tumor tissue. The receptor set was obtained from a female donor with breast cancer. Some clones in this sample may be carry-over from other donors' samples.

This clonotype was observed a handful of times. An end of the junction differs from the germline gene, which may be a read error. The rearrangement uses TRBV11-3 and TRBJ1-3; TRBD1 is a possible D gene (6 bases). CDR3 length: 18 residues. The V gene's germline CDR1 is SGHNT and CDR2 YENEEA. This CDR3 is CASSLSVGGLFSGNTTYF. As DNA, the CDR3 is TGTGCCAGCAGCTTAAGCGTTGGGGGCCTCTTCTCTGGAAACACCACATATTTT.

Points on this clonotype: Since no conserved phenylalanine or tryptophan closes the CDR3, a read error is the likely cause. Because the CDR3's place on the DNA is in doubt, the DNA is left out and the CDR3 is given as listed by TCRdb. The genes are TRBV20-1 and TRBJ2-2; the table's D call TRBD2 went unverified against the DNA. The CDR3 comprises 15 residues, both ends counted. Germline V gives CDR1 DFQATT, CDR2 SNEGSKA (reference sequence). The CDR3 spells CSAPGLLGANGELLL.

The chain links TRBV7-3 to TRBJ1-6, with 8 positions matching TRBD1. The CDR3 is 15 residues long. Germline V lookup: CDR1 SGHTA, CDR2 FQGTGA. With V trimmed by 3 bases and J by 6 bases, 4 bases remained unmatched. The CDR3 sequence: CASSFRTGSNSPLHF. CDR3 nucleotide sequence: TGTGCCAGCAGCTTTAGGACAGGGAGTAATTCACCCCTCCACTTT.

The chain links TRBV5-8 to TRBJ2-7, with D tentatively TRBD2 (6 bases). V dropped 0 bases and J dropped 4 bases, with 11 bases sitting between them. CDR1 is SGHTS and CDR2 is YDEGEE in the germline V gene. The CDR3 extends over 14 amino acids. In DNA form, the CDR3 reads TGTGCCAGCAGCTTGGACCTAGCGTGGTACGAGCAGTACTTC. Translating it yields CASSLDLAWYEQYF.

The V call is TRBV7-2, the J call TRBJ2-5; no reliable D call. Germline V gene lookup returns CDR1 SGHTA and CDR2 FQGNSA. V lost 4 bases to trimming and J lost 7 bases, with 4 bases between them. This CDR3 comprises 10 residues. DNA of the CDR3: TGTGCCAGCAGCTCAGGGACCCAGTACTTC. It yields the protein CASSSGTQYF.

Only a few counts were recorded for this clonotype. A much larger clonotype is one base distant, so this may be a read error. The chain couples TRBV7-2 to TRBJ2-3; 8 bases agree with TRBD1. Trimming at V came to 7 bases and at J to 4 bases, leaving 10 bases not matched to a gene. CDR3 length equals 15 residues. The germline V gene has CDR1 SGHTA and CDR2 FQGNSA. As DNA, the CDR3 is TGTGCCAGCACCCCCGCAGGGGGCGCCTCAGATACGCAGTATTTT. The encoded protein is CASTPAGGASDTQYF.

The chain employs TRBV7-9 and TRBJ2-3; 14 nucleotides align to TRBD2. The CDR3 is made up of 17 amino acids. CDR1 and CDR2 from the germline V gene are SEHNR and FQNEAQ (reference sequence). Trimming cost V 5 bases and J 4 bases; bases outside gene matches: 8. The CDR3 here is CASSASGLAGAPDTQYF. CDR3 in DNA: TGTGCCAGCAGCGCGTCGGGACTAGCGGGAGCCCCAGATACGCAGTATTTT.